A single sample is the source of the 20 T cell receptor beta chains below, sequenced in a study of cytotoxic CD8 clonotypes in ibrutinib-treated CLL. The protocol was immunoSEQ multiplex PCR, while the TCRdb copy is restricted to in-frame clones and leaves out a portion. The sample comprises about 130,000 clones, roughly three quarters of which are singletons, and over 10% rests with the top ten. This material consisted of PBMCs, taken after 12 months of ibrutinib treatment. The receptor source for this set is a human donor with chronic lymphocytic leukemia.

On this clone: This specimen includes other DNA sequences encoding the same CDR3. The CDR3 DNA reads TGTGCCATCAGACGGACAGGTAGCTCCTACGAGCAGTACTTC. Protein: CAIRRTGSSYEQYF. The chain couples TRBV10-3 to TRBJ2-7; TRBD1 matches at 7 bases. Germline values: CDR1 ENHRY, CDR2 SYGVKD. The CDR3 sequence is 14 residues long. J was trimmed by 0 bases and V by 6 bases; bases with no gene match: 5.

The sample holds one count of this clone. The chain carries TRBV6-1 and TRBJ2-7; TRBD1 is a possible D gene (6 bases). V was cut by 8 bases and J by 1 base, with 18 bases left in between. From germline, CDR1 is MNHNS and CDR2 SASEGT. There are 15 residues in the CDR3. The CDR3 sequence is CASGRGTIQSYEQYF. CDR3 nucleotide sequence: TGTGCCAGCGGAAGGGGGACAATACAATCCTACGAGCAGTACTTC.

The chain couples TRBV19 to TRBJ2-4; 11 bases line up with TRBD1. The CDR3 is 15 residues long. After removal of 4 bases from V and 7 bases from J, the junction contained 6 bases not matched to a gene. The germline V gene has CDR1 LNHDA and CDR2 SQIVND (reference sequence). CDR3 coding DNA: TGTGCCAGTAGTACCCGGACAGGGGGCTCGAACATTCAGTACTTC. Translation gives CASSTRTGGSNIQYF.

CDR3 nucleotide sequence: TGTGCCAGCTCACCAGGGAAACCTTTTAGCAATCAGCCCCAGCATTTT. Its protein is CASSPGKPFSNQPQHF. The chain couples TRBV18 to TRBJ1-5; D remains unclear. The germline V gene encodes CDR1 KGHSH and CDR2 LQKENI. This CDR3 has 16 amino acids. V lost 2 bases to trimming and J lost 0 bases, with 11 bases between them.

This clone was counted only a few times. V gene TRBV6-6 combines with J gene TRBJ1-1, with a weak D call TRBD1 (6 bases). V was trimmed by 5 bases and J by 5 bases, leaving 12 bases between them. CDR1 and CDR2 (germline): MNHNY, SVGAGI (reference sequence). The CDR3 sequence is 13 residues long. Here the CDR3 reads CASSGDRWTEAFF. CDR3 nucleotide sequence: TGTGCCAGCAGTGGCGACAGGTGGACTGAAGCTTTCTTT.

This clone appeared a single time. The chain links TRBV5-6 to TRBJ2-7; 8 positions agree with TRBD1. The CDR3 runs to 15 residues. V was clipped by 4 bases and J by 3 bases; unmatched bases: 9. The germline CDR1 and CDR2 sequences are SGHDT and YYEEEE. The CDR3 spells CASSRRTGSVYEQYF. Here the CDR3 DNA reads TGTGCCAGCAGCCGAAGGACAGGGAGCGTCTACGAGCAGTACTTC.

This clone has more than one count but fewer than ten. The gene calls are TRBV19 and TRBJ1-5; 8 nucleotides agree with TRBD1. The germline V gene encodes CDR1 LNHDA and CDR2 SQIVND (reference sequence). J gave up 5 bases and V 6 bases, and 3 bases lay outside the gene matches. The CDR3 loop spans 13 amino acids. The CDR3 nucleotides read TGTGCCAGTAGGGGACAGGTAGATCAGCCCCAGCATTTT. Protein: CASRGQVDQPQHF. Full variable domain (remainder filled in from reference TRBV19 and TRBJ1-5): DGGITQSPKYLFRKEGQNVTLSCEQNLNHDAMYWYRQDPGQGLRLIYYSQIVNDFQKGDIAEGYSVSREKKESFPLTVTSAQKNPTAFYLCASRGQVDQPQHFGDGTRLSIL.

This rearrangement joins TRBV19 to TRBJ1-1; TRBD1 might be the D (6 bases). The V end was cut by 7 bases, the J end by 4 bases, with 13 bases between. The length of the CDR3 is 13 residues. Germline CDR1 and CDR2: LNHDA and SQIVND (reference sequence). The CDR3 protein is CASTQGFGTEAFF. Written as DNA, the CDR3 is TGTGCCAGTACTCAGGGGTTCGGCACTGAAGCTTTCTTT.

This rearrangement joins TRBV15 to TRBJ2-5; 11 bases match TRBD2. This CDR3 spans 15 amino acids. With 4 bases clipped from V and 4 bases from J, the junction kept 5 bases outside the gene matches. Germline CDR1 reads LNHNV; CDR2 reads YYDKDF (reference sequence). The CDR3 sequence is CATSKLAGARETQYF. DNA of the CDR3: TGTGCCACCAGCAAACTAGCGGGAGCCCGAGAGACCCAGTACTTC. The entire variable domain, with the rest obtained from reference TRBV15 and TRBJ2-5, is as follows: DAMVIQNPRYQVTQFGKPVTLSCSQTLNHNVMYWYQQKSSQAPKLLFHYYDKDFNNEADTPDNFQSRRPNTSFCFLDIRSPGLGDTAMYLCATSKLAGARETQYFGPGTRLLVL.

The J gene is TRBJ2-1, the V gene TRBV7-9, with no clear D. This CDR3 comprises 12 residues. V was clipped by 1 base and J by 15 bases, with 13 bases between them. The germline gives CDR1 SEHNR, CDR2 FQNEAQ (reference sequence). DNA of the CDR3: TGTGCCAGCAGCTTAGAGACCCCGATCGGGTTCTTC. This codes for CASSLETPIGFF.

The V gene is TRBV4-1, the J gene TRBJ2-7, with 9 bases matching TRBD2. The CDR3 spans 21 residues. Germline trimming cut 2 bases from V and 0 bases from J; bases unmatched to any gene: 20. CDR1 is MGHRA, CDR2 YSYEKL, per germline. The CDR3 DNA sequence: TGCGCCAGCAGCCAACGTGACGGGGACGGTGATCTAGCGGGGAGCTCCTACGAGCAGTACTTC. Protein: CASSQRDGDGDLAGSSYEQYF.

J is TRBJ2-3 and V is TRBV30, with unresolved D. The germline V gene has CDR1 GTSNPN and CDR2 SVGIG (reference sequence). This CDR3 is 15 amino acids long. Trimming stripped 0 bases from V and 3 bases from J, with 13 bases between. The CDR3 sequence: CAWSVRLGQTDTQYF. The CDR3 nucleotides read TGTGCCTGGAGTGTACGGCTAGGTCAGACAGATACGCAGTATTTT.

This clone was picked up one time. This chain uses TRBV7-6 with TRBJ2-3, with TRBD2 matching over 7 bases. The germline gives CDR1 SGHVS, CDR2 FNYEAQ. The V segment lost 2 bases and the J segment 1 base; nucleotides outside the gene matches: 15. This CDR3 has 19 amino acids. The CDR3 reads CASSLSPTSSLGGTDTQYF. CDR3 DNA: TGTGCCAGCAGCTTAAGTCCGACTAGCTCCCTGGGTGGCACAGATACGCAGTATTTT.

V usage is TRBV4-1 and J usage is TRBJ2-7, with TRBD1 as a possible D gene (5 bases). CDR1 is MGHRA, CDR2 YSYEKL, per germline. The CDR3 totals 13 residues. With 0 bases removed from V and 6 bases from J, the gap between germline ends came to 9 bases. The CDR3 region has the DNA TGCGCCAGCAGCCAAGACAGGGAAAGCGAGCAGTACTTC. Translating it yields CASSQDRESEQYF.

The rearrangement links TRBV7-3 to TRBJ2-7; TRBD2 agrees at 13 bases. This CDR3 comprises 15 residues. Germline loops: CDR1 SGHTA, CDR2 FQGTGA. The ends lost 5 bases at V and 3 bases at J; junction bases unmatched: 4. The chain's CDR3 is CASSPRTSGSYEQYF. The DNA for the CDR3 is TGTGCCAGCAGCCCCCGGACTAGCGGGAGCTACGAGCAGTACTTC.

The V gene is TRBV10-1, the J gene TRBJ2-1, with 13 positions matching TRBD2. With V trimmed by 8 bases and J by 7 bases, 17 bases remained unmatched. The germline V gene encodes CDR1 WNHNN and CDR2 SYGVQD (reference sequence). The CDR3 has 18 amino acids. CDR3 sequence (DNA): TGCGCCAGCCTCGGGACTAGCGGGATAGGGGGCGGGGTTAATGAGCAGTTCTTC. It codes for CASLGTSGIGGGVNEQFF.

This chain links TRBV10-3 with TRBJ2-1, with D possibly matching TRBD1 (6 bases). This CDR3 contains 14 residues. Germline CDR1 ENHRY, CDR2 SYGVKD. The germline V and J ends were trimmed by 0 bases and 5 bases, with 8 bases remaining between them. The CDR3 sequence is CAISESGTNNEQFF. CDR3 nucleotide sequence: TGTGCCATCAGTGAGTCTGGGACAAACAATGAGCAGTTCTTC.

The rearrangement uses TRBV7-2 and TRBJ2-3; D is perhaps TRBD2 (5 bases). Germline V CDR1 and CDR2: SGHTA, FQGNSA. The CDR3 contains 15 residues. V lost 2 bases to trimming and J lost 6 bases, with 15 bases between them. CDR3 sequence: CASSLRSGRRDTQYF. CDR3 coding DNA: TGTGCCAGCAGCTTAAGGAGCGGAAGGCGGGATACGCAGTATTTT.

J is TRBJ2-2 and V is TRBV23-1; possibly TRBD1 or TRBD2 for D (5 bases each). TRBV23-1 is designated an ORF whose function remains uncertain. This CDR3 contains 18 residues. The ends were cut back, 2 bases at V and 1 base at J, with 17 bases in the middle. The CDR3 here is CASSQDQGPLKNTGELFF. The CDR3 coding sequence is TGCGCCAGCAGTCAAGACCAGGGACCTCTAAAGAACACCGGGGAGCTGTTTTTT.

This clone has a handful of counts. The rearrangement joins TRBV11-3 to TRBJ2-1, with D possibly matching TRBD2 (6 bases). Germline loops: CDR1 SGHNT, CDR2 YENEEA. V was clipped by 5 bases and J by 2 bases, with 13 bases between them. The CDR3 spans 15 residues. CDR3: CASSSFSGPYNEQFF. The CDR3 coding sequence is TGTGCCAGCAGCAGTTTTAGCGGCCCCTACAATGAGCAGTTCTTC.